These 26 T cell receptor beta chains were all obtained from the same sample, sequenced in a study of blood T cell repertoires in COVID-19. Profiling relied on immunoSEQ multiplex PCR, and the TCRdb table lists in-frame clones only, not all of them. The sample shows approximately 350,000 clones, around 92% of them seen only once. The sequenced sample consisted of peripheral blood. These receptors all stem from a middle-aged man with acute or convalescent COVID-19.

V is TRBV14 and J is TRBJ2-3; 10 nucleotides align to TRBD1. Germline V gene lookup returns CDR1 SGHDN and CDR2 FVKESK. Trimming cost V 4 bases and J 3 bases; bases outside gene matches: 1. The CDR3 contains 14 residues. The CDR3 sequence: CASSPGQGTDTQYF. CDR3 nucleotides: TGTGCCAGCAGCCCGGGACAGGGGACAGATACGCAGTATTTT.

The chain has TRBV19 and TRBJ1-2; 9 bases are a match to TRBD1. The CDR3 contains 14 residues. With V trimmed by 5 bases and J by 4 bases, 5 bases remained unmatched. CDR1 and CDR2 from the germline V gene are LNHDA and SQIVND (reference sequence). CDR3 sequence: CASSLRGQGYGYTF. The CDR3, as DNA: TGTGCCAGTAGTCTTAGGGGACAGGGCTATGGCTACACCTTC. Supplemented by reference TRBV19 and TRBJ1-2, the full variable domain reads DGGITQSPKYLFRKEGQNVTLSCEQNLNHDAMYWYRQDPGQGLRLIYYSQIVNDFQKGDIAEGYSVSREKKESFPLTVTSAQKNPTAFYLCASSLRGQGYGYTFGSGTRLTVV.

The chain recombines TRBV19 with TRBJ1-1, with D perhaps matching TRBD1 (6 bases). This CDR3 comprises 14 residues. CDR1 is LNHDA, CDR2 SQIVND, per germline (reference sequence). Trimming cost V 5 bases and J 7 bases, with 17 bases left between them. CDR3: CASSPERQEIEAFF. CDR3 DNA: TGTGCCAGTAGTCCGGAACGACAGGAGATTGAAGCTTTCTTT.

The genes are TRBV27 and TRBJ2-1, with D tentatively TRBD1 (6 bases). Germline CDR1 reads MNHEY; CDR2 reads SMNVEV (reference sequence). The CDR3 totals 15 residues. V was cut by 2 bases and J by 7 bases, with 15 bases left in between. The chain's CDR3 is CASSLMGAPGNEQFF. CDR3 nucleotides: TGTGCCAGCAGTTTAATGGGGGCCCCTGGGAATGAGCAGTTCTTC.

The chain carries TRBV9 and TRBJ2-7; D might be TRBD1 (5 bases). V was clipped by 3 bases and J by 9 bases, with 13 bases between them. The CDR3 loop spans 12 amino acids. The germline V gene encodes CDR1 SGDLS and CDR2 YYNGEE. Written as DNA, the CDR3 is TGTGCCAGCAGCGCCACAGGTTCTGGGCAGTACTTC. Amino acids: CASSATGSGQYF.

The CDR3 protein is CASRSGSYEQYF. CDR3 nucleotide sequence: TGTGCCAGCCGTAGCGGATCCTACGAGCAGTACTTC. This chain connects TRBV28 to TRBJ2-7; possible D gene TRBD2, 6 bases. This CDR3 has 12 residues. The germline V and J ends were trimmed by 8 bases and 1 base, with 9 bases remaining between them. Germline V CDR1 and CDR2: MDHEN, SYDVKM. The complete variable domain, with remaining parts taken from reference TRBV28 and TRBJ2-7, reads DVKVTQSSRYLVKRTGEKVFLECVQDMDHENMFWYRQDPGLGLRLIYFSYDVKMKEKGDIPEGYSVSREKKERFSLILESASTNQTSMYLCASRSGSYEQYFGPGTRLTVT.

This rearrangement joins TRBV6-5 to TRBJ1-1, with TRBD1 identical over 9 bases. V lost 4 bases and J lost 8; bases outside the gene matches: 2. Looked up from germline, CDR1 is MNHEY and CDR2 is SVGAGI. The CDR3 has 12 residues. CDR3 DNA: TGTGCCAGCAGTTCCGGGACAGGGGAAGCTTTCTTT. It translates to CASSSGTGEAFF.

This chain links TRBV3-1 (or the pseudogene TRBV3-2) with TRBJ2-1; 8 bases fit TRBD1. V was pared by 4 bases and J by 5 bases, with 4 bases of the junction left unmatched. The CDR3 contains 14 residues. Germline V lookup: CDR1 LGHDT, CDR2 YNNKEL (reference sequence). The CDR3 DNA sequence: TGTGCCAGCAGCCCCCGGGACAGGAACAATGAGCAGTTCTTC. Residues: CASSPRDRNNEQFF.

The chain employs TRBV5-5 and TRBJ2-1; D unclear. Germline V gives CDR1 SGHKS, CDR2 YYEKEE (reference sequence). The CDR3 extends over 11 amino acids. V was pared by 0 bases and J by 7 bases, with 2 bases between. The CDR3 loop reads CASSLANEQFF. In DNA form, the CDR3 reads TGTGCCAGCAGCTTGGCAAATGAGCAGTTCTTC.

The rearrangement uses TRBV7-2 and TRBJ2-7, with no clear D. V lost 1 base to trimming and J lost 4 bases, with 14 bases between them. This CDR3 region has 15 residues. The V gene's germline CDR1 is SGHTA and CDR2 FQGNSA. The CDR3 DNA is TGTGCCAGCAGCTTAGACTATGCGGTCAAATACGAGCAGTACTTC. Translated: CASSLDYAVKYEQYF.

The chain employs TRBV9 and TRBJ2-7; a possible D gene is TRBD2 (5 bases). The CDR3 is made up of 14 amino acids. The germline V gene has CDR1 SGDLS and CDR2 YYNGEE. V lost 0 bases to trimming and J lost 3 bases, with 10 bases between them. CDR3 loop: CASSVGGGIYEQYF. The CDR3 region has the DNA TGTGCCAGCAGCGTAGGTGGAGGTATCTACGAGCAGTACTTC.

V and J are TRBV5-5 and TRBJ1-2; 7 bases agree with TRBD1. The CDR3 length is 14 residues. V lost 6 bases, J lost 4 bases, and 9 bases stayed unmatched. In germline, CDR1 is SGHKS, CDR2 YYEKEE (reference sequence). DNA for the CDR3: TGTGCCAGCAATTATTGGACAGGCGCCTATGGCTACACCTTC. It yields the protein CASNYWTGAYGYTF.

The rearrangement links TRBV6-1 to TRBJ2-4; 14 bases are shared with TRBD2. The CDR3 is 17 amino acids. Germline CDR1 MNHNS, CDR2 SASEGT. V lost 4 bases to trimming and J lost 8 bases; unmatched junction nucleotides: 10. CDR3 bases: TGTGCCAGCAGTGGAGGACTAGCGGGAGGAATCGGGGACATTCAGTACTTC. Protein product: CASSGGLAGGIGDIQYF.

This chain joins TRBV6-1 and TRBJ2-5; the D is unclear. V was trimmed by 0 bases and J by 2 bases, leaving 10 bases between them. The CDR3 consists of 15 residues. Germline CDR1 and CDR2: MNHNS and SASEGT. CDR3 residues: CASSEARVTQETQYF. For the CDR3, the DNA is TGTGCCAGCAGTGAAGCGCGAGTGACTCAAGAGACCCAGTACTTC.

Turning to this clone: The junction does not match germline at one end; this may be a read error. The CDR3 DNA sequence: TGTGCCAGCAGCGAAGGGGCATACACTGAAGCTTTCTTT. It translates to CASSEGAYTEAFF. The chain is built from TRBV6-1 and TRBJ1-1, with D possibly matching TRBD1 (5 bases). The CDR3 has 13 residues. The germline gives CDR1 MNHNS, CDR2 SASEGT.

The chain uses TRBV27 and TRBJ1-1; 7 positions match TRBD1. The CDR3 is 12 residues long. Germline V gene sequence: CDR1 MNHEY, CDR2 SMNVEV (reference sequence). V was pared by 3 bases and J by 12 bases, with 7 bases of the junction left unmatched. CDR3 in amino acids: CASSLGTGDPFF. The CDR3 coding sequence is TGTGCCAGCAGTTTGGGAACAGGGGATCCTTTCTTT.

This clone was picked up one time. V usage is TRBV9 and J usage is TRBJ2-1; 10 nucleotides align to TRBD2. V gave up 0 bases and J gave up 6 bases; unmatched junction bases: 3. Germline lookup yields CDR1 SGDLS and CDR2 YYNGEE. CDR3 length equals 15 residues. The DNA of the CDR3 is TGTGCCAGCAGCGTAGGGGTAGCGGGGGGCAATGAGCAGTTCTTC. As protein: CASSVGVAGGNEQFF.

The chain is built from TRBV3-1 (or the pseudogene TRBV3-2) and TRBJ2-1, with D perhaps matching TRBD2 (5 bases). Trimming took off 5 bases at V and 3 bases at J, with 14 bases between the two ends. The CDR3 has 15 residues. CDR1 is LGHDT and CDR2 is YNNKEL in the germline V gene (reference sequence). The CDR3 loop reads CASSYHSGGYNEQFF. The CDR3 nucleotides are TGTGCCAGCAGCTATCACAGCGGAGGCTACAATGAGCAGTTCTTC.

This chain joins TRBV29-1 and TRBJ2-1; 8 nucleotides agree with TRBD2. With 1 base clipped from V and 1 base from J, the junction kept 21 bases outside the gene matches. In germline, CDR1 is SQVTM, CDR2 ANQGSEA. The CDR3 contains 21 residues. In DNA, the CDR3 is TGCAGCGTTGAAGGTCTAGCGGGCCAATTAACCACAGACGGGTCCTACAATGAGCAGTTCTTC. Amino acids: CSVEGLAGQLTTDGSYNEQFF.

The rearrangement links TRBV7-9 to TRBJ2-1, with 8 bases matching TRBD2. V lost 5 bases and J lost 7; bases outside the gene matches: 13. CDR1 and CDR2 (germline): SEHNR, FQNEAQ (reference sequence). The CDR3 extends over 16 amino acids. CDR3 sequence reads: CASSPLLGRGENEQFF. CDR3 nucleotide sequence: TGTGCCAGCAGCCCCCTTCTGGGGCGGGGGGAGAATGAGCAGTTCTTC.

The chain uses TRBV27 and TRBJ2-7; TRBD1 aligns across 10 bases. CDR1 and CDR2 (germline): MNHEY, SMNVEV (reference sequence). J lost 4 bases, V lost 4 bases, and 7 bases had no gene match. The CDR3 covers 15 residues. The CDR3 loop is CASSSPGQGFYEQYF. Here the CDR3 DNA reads TGTGCCAGCAGTTCCCCGGGACAGGGGTTTTACGAGCAGTACTTC.

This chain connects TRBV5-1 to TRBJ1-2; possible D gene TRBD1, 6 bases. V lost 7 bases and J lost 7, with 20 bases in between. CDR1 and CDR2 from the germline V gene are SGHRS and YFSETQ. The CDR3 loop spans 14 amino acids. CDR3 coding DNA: TGCGCCAGCGCCCCCCGGACAGACAGTCGTGGCTACACCTTC. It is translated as CASAPRTDSRGYTF.

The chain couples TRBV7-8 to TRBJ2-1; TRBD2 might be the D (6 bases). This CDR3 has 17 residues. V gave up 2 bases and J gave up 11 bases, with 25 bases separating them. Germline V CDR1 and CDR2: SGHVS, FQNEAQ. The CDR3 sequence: CASSLSRIPGPRTKQFF. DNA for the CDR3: TGTGCCAGCAGCTTATCCCGAATTCCGGGACCTCGGACTAAGCAGTTCTTC.

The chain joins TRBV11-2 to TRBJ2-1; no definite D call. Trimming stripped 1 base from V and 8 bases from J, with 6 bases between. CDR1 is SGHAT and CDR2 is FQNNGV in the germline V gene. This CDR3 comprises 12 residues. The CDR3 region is CASSLARDEQFF. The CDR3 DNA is TGTGCCAGCAGCTTAGCCCGGGATGAGCAGTTCTTC.

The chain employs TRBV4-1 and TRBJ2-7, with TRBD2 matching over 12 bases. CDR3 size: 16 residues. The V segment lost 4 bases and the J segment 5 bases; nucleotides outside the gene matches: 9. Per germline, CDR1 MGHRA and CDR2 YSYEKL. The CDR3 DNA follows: TGCGCCAGCAGCCCCGGGACTAGCGGGCCGCGGGACGAGCAGTACTTC. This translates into CASSPGTSGPRDEQYF.

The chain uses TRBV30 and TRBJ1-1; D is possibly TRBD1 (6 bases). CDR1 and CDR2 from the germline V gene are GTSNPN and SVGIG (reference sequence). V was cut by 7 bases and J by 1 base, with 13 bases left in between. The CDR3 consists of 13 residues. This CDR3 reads CASRAGANTEAFF. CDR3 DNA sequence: TGTGCCTCCCGAGCGGGGGCGAACACTGAAGCTTTCTTT. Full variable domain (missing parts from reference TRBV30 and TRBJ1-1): SQTIHQWPATLVQPVGSPLSLECTVEGTSNPNLYWYRQAAGRGLQLLFYSVGIGQISSEVPQNLSASRPQDRQFILSSKKLLLSDSGFYLCASRAGANTEAFFGQGTRLTVV.